Below are 3 T cell receptor beta chains sequenced from a single sample in a study of beta chain features in type 1 diabetes. Expressed TCRB transcripts were sequenced because the isolated RNA had all been reverse transcribed beforehand. Using immunoSEQ multiplex PCR, the repertoire was profiled, and TCRdb retains in-frame clones only, with some absent. The sample consists of fewer than 900,000 clones, 15% to 20% of them appearing once. Material: naive CD4+ T cells from blood. The origin of the receptors is a woman under 30 in good health.

This clone showed up just a few times. The same CDR3 also results from other DNA sequences found in this sample. The rearrangement joins TRBV27 to TRBJ2-7; tentative D call: TRBD2 (5 bases). Per the germline V gene, CDR1 is MNHEY and CDR2 is SMNVEV (reference sequence). This CDR3 contains 14 residues. The V and J ends lost 2 bases and 0 bases respectively, with 8 bases between them. Written as DNA, the CDR3 is TGTGCCAGCAGTTTAAGTCGGGGCTCCTACGAGCAGTACTTC. This encodes CASSLSRGSYEQYF.

The rearrangement links TRBV14 to TRBJ1-2; 8 bases map to TRBD1. The germline gives CDR1 SGHDN, CDR2 FVKESK. Unmatched junction bases numbered 5, after V lost 4 bases and J lost 4 bases. The length of the CDR3 is 14 residues. In DNA, the CDR3 is TGTGCCAGCAGCCGGACACAGGGGGGCTATGGCTACACCTTC. Translated, it gives CASSRTQGGYGYTF.

The J gene is TRBJ2-1, the V gene TRBV5-4; 10 bases align to TRBD2. Germline V gene data show CDR1 as SGHNT and CDR2 as YYREEE (reference sequence). With 3 bases clipped from V and 3 bases from J, the junction kept 3 bases outside the gene matches. CDR3 length equals 15 residues. DNA of the CDR3: TGTGCCAGCAGCTCCCTAGCGGGAGTCTACAATGAGCAGTTCTTC. As protein: CASSSLAGVYNEQFF.